The 14 T cell receptor beta chains reported below all come from one sample, sequenced in a study of cytomegalovirus exposure and HLA in healthy donors. This PCR relied on a set of 60 Vbeta primers and 13 Jbeta primers. Here immunoSEQ multiplex PCR was the method, and the copy in TCRdb shows in-frame clones only, minus some. In the table there are about 140,000 clones, around 79% of which are singletons. Sequenced material: PBMCs. The source of these receptors is a man aged 18 to 29 in good health and CMV-seronegative.

A few counts support this clone. The chain employs TRBV19 and TRBJ1-1; D remains ambiguous. From germline, CDR1 is LNHDA and CDR2 SQIVND (reference sequence). The CDR3 loop spans 11 amino acids. Deletions cut 6 bases from V and 0 bases from J, with 2 bases between. In DNA form, the CDR3 reads TGTGCCAGTAGCATGAACACTGAAGCTTTCTTT. It encodes CASSMNTEAFF.

In its sample, this clone was seen a few times. V is TRBV7-8 and J is TRBJ2-1, with TRBD2 matching over 14 bases. After removal of 0 bases from V and 5 bases from J, the junction contained 6 bases not matched to a gene. Germline assignment: CDR1 SGHVS and CDR2 FQNEAQ. The CDR3 extends over 18 amino acids. CDR3: CASSLASGLAGGNNEQFF. The DNA for the CDR3 is TGTGCCAGCAGCTTAGCGAGTGGACTAGCGGGGGGAAACAATGAGCAGTTCTTC.

This chain uses TRBV7-9 with TRBJ1-2, with TRBD1 identical over 11 bases. Germline V gene data show CDR1 as SEHNR and CDR2 as FQNEAQ (reference sequence). V lost 6 bases and J lost 2; bases outside the gene matches: 8. This CDR3 is built from 16 residues. The CDR3 sequence is CASSPGGQGANYGYTF. In DNA form, the CDR3 reads TGTGCCAGCAGTCCCGGAGGACAGGGGGCGAACTATGGCTACACCTTC.

This clone was detected only a few times. The rearrangement uses TRBV19 and TRBJ1-5; D gene ambiguous. This CDR3 is 15 amino acids long. From germline, CDR1 is LNHDA and CDR2 SQIVND (reference sequence). V lost 1 base and J 0 bases, leaving 7 bases between the germline ends. The CDR3: CASSIVALSNQPQHF. The CDR3 nucleotides read TGTGCCAGTAGTATAGTAGCACTTAGCAATCAGCCCCAGCATTTT. The variable domain in full, completed from reference TRBV19 and TRBJ1-5, reads DGGITQSPKYLFRKEGQNVTLSCEQNLNHDAMYWYRQDPGQGLRLIYYSQIVNDFQKGDIAEGYSVSREKKESFPLTVTSAQKNPTAFYLCASSIVALSNQPQHFGDGTRLSIL.

The genes are TRBV5-4 and TRBJ1-1; perhaps TRBD1 as D (5 bases). The CDR3 consists of 13 residues. V lost 4 bases, J lost 7 bases, and 14 bases lay in between. Germline CDR1 is SGHNT and CDR2 is YYREEE (reference sequence). Here the CDR3 reads CASSPGHGGEAFF. The CDR3 nucleotides are TGTGCCAGCAGCCCAGGACACGGGGGTGAAGCTTTCTTT.

This chain uses TRBV11-2 with TRBJ2-1; D may be TRBD1 (5 bases). V lost 5 bases and J 10 bases, leaving 21 bases between the germline ends. The CDR3 is 15 residues long. The germline V gene has CDR1 SGHAT and CDR2 FQNNGV. As DNA, the CDR3 is TGTGCCAGCAGCCCCCGCCCCCAGGGTAGAACCGAGCAGTTCTTC. This encodes CASSPRPQGRTEQFF.

The chain links TRBV7-9 to TRBJ1-6, with D hard to call. The V gene lost 7 bases and the J gene lost 0 bases, with 13 bases spanning the gap. The CDR3 totals 16 residues. Germline V gene sequence: CDR1 SEHNR, CDR2 FQNEAQ (reference sequence). CDR3 nucleotides: TGTGCCAGCACTCCGCTCAATAGCTCCTATAATTCACCCCTCCACTTT. Protein sequence: CASTPLNSSYNSPLHF.

The sample holds a few counts of this clone. The J gene is TRBJ1-1, the V gene TRBV5-1, with D possibly TRBD1 on 5 matching bases. V was shortened by 0 bases and J by 5 bases, with 14 bases between the two germline ends. The CDR3 runs to 15 residues. Germline assignment: CDR1 SGHRS and CDR2 YFSETQ. CDR3 coding DNA: TGCGCCAGCAGCTTGGATACAGGCGGAGGGACTGAAGCTTTCTTT. Protein sequence: CASSLDTGGGTEAFF.

This chain links TRBV27 with TRBJ2-7, with 10 nucleotides matching TRBD1. The CDR3 runs to 17 residues. Germline V gene data show CDR1 as MNHEY and CDR2 as SMNVEV (reference sequence). The trim removed 5 bases at V and 3 bases at J, leaving 13 bases unmatched. The CDR3 region has the DNA TGTGCCAGCAGTGGGCCTGACCGGGACAGGGGTCTCTACGAGCAGTACTTC. It codes for CASSGPDRDRGLYEQYF.

The rearrangement uses TRBV7-6 and TRBJ1-1; 11 bases map to TRBD1. This CDR3 has 14 amino acids. Trimming at V came to 3 bases and at J to 5 bases, leaving 2 bases not matched to a gene. In germline, CDR1 is SGHVS, CDR2 FNYEAQ. DNA of the CDR3: TGTGCCAGCAGCTTTGGACAGGGGGCAACTGAAGCTTTCTTT. Protein: CASSFGQGATEAFF.

In the case of this clone: Compared with germline, one end of the junction differs, possibly owing to a read error. The gene calls are TRBV7-9 and TRBJ2-7; the D gene is possibly TRBD2 (6 bases). The CDR3 consists of 16 residues. The germline V gene encodes CDR1 SEHNR and CDR2 FQNEAQ (reference sequence). In DNA, the CDR3 is TGTTCCAGCAGCTTAGCGCGGGAAAACAAACGCTACGAGCAGTACTTC. This translates into CSSSLARENKRYEQYF.

The rearrangement uses TRBV7-2 and TRBJ1-5; D ambiguous. CDR1 is SGHTA and CDR2 is FQGNSA in the germline V gene. Trimming took 2 bases from V and 5 from J, leaving 13 bases between them. The CDR3 loop spans 15 amino acids. For the CDR3, the DNA is TGTGCCAGCAGCTTAATTTCGGGGAGGGATCAGCCCCAGCATTTT. Translation: CASSLISGRDQPQHF.

The CDR3 loop is CASSFTSTRATQNQPQHF. CDR3 bases: TGTGCCAGCAGCTTTACTTCGACGCGGGCCACTCAAAATCAGCCCCAGCATTTT. The chain joins TRBV7-8 to TRBJ1-5; no definite D call. CDR1 SGHVS and CDR2 FQNEAQ come from the germline V gene. V lost 3 bases and J lost 4, with 22 bases in between. The CDR3 is made up of 18 amino acids.

The V and J genes are TRBV6-5 and TRBJ2-2, with D possibly matching TRBD1 (5 bases). This CDR3 spans 15 amino acids. Trimming removed 6 bases from V and 1 base from J, with 12 bases in between. Germline values: CDR1 MNHEY, CDR2 SVGAGI. The CDR3 is CASRIDSRNTGELFF. In DNA form, the CDR3 reads TGTGCCAGCAGAATCGACAGCAGGAACACCGGGGAGCTGTTTTTT.